This T cell receptor beta chain was retrieved from a study of identical twins. To note about this clonotype: The antigen remains unidentified.

Study results and caveats: Models underestimated out-of-frame TCR alpha sharing in monozygotic twins.

Each CDR3 protein is one row after TCRdb ran MiXCR on the 5' RACE reads. The sample has around 690,000 distinct CDR3 sequences, about 20% seen once. This CDR3 region has 17 residues. These data were also filed under a second study, of T cells expressing NK-cell markers. Turning to that study: Each of roughly 6 donors carried dominant NKG2C+ clonotypes accounting for roughly 1.0-8% of CD8+ T cells. Where several donors were concerned, these clonotypes also led the CD3+CD56-NKG2C+ fraction. No clear determination of HCMV specificity was made for expanded NKG2C+ T cell clones.

Sequencing was done on a sample of PBMCs. This receptor was taken from a woman under 30 in good health. The chain uses TRBV21-1 and TRBJ2-5; TRBD2 is the table's D call and was not checked against the DNA. TRBV21-1 is noted as a pseudogene. CDR3 DNA: TGTGCCAGCAGCAAAAGGGAGACTAGCGTTGCCCAAGAGACCCAGTACTTC. Encoded protein: CASSKRETSVAQETQYF.